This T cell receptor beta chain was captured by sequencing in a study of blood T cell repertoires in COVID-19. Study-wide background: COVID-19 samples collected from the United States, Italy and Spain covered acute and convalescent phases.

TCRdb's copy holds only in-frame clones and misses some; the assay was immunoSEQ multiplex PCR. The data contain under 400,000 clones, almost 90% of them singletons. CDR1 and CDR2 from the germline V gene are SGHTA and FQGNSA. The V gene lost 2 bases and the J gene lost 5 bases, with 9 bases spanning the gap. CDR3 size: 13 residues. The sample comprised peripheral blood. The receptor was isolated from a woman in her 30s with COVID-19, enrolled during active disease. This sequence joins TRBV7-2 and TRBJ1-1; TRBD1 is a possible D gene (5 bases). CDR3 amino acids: CASSLNGQTEAFF. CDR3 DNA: TGTGCCAGCAGCTTAAATGGACAAACTGAAGCTTTCTTT.